This TCR beta chain was documented in a study of T cell responses to AZD1222 COVID-19 vaccine. Findings and limits, study-wide: Recipients of AZD1222 seropositive at baseline numbered only 5 to 7. Donors skewed white British and female; clonal diversity was possibly underestimated. In the spike-specific TCR repertoire, nearly half reportedly target unmutated variant regions.

On this clone itself: Its antigen remains unidentified.

Libraries were prepared by immunoSEQ multiplex PCR; TCRdb keeps only in-frame clonotypes and omits some of them. This table holds about 130,000 clones, 92% found once. The CDR3 consists of 12 residues. The V and J ends lost 8 bases and 13 bases respectively, with 18 bases between them. Germline CDR1 is LGHDT and CDR2 is YNNKEL (reference sequence). This chain joins TRBV3-1 (or the pseudogene TRBV3-2) and TRBJ2-1, with a tentative D call TRBD1 (7 bases). The sequences come from peripheral blood, collected 28 days after the second AZD1222 dose. The TCR sequence derives from an adult who received the AZD1222 COVID-19 vaccine. CDR3 region: CASGRGRGAQFF. The CDR3 DNA is TGTGCCAGCGGCAGGGGCAGGGGGGCACAGTTCTTC.